The sequence of this T cell receptor (beta chain) was determined in a study of CD4 T cells in relation to SARS-CoV-2 and coronaviruses. Before the COVID-19 pandemic, during about 2010-2018, CD4+ T cells were taken from unexposed donors. After approximately ten days of culture, CD4+ T cells were isolated. Unexposed-donor CD4+ T cells were probed with SARS-CoV-2 S/N and four cold-coronavirus spikes, cells permitting. Each well had roughly 2.2 million PBMCs in about 5% human AB serum with IL-2. Fresh IL-2 medium replaced half the medium on days 3 and 7. This clone was detected only a few times. Its antigen is unknown. Here immunoSEQ multiplex PCR was the method, and the copy in TCRdb shows in-frame clones only, minus some. This table holds about 22,000 clones, about 71% found once. Study-wide findings and caveats: Around 60% of donors had memory CD4+ clonotypes crossrecognizing SARS-CoV-2 and common cold coronavirus spike.

The clonotype comes from a human donor in good health. The source material was CD4+ T cells from PBMCs, cultured in vitro.

CDR3 sequence (DNA): TGTGCCAGCACCCGGGCCGGGGGGGTGTACAATGAGCAGTTCTTC. This codes for CASTRAGGVYNEQFF. The J gene is TRBJ2-1, the V gene TRBV6-5; TRBD2 matches 8 bases. Germline V lookup: CDR1 MNHEY, CDR2 SVGAGI. J was trimmed by 4 bases and V by 7 bases; bases with no gene match: 9. The CDR3 totals 15 residues.